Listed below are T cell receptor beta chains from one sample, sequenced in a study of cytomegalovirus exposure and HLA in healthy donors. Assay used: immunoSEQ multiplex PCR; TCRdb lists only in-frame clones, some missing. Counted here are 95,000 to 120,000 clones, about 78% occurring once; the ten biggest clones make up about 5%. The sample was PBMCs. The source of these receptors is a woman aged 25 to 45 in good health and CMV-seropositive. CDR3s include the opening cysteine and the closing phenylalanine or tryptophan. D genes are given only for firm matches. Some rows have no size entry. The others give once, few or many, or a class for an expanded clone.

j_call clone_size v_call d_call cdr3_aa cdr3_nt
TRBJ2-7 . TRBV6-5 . CASSYSSGLRAYEQYF TGTGCCAGCAGTTACTCGTCGGGACTCCGAGCCTACGAGCAGTACTTC
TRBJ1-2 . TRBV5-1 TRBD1 CASSWGDRADPGYTF TGCGCCAGCAGCTGGGGGGACAGGGCGGATCCTGGCTACACCTTC
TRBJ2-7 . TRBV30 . CAVQAEASYEQYF TGTGCCGTTCAAGCGGAAGCCTCCTACGAGCAGTACTTC
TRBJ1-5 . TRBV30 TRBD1 CAWSAPPGTGKPQHF TGTGCCTGGAGTGCACCCCCCGGGACAGGGAAGCCCCAGCATTTT
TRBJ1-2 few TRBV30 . CAWMGGGYTF TGTGCCTGGATGGGGGGGGGCTACACCTTC
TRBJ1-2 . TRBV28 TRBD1 CASSLVQGAHGYTF TGTGCCAGCAGTCTCGTACAGGGGGCCCATGGCTACACCTTC
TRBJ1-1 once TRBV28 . CASSSRGWTEAFF TGTGCCAGCAGTTCCCGGGGGTGGACTGAAGCTTTCTTT
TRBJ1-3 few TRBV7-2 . CASSLLPPSSGNTIYF TGTGCCAGCAGCCTCCTGCCCCCGAGCTCTGGAAACACCATATATTTT
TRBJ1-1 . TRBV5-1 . CASSLVQGSTEAFF TGCGCCAGCAGCTTGGTCCAGGGAAGCACTGAAGCTTTCTTT
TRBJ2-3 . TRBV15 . CATSRAGGDADTQYF TGTGCCACCAGCAGAGCGGGCGGGGACGCAGATACGCAGTATTTT
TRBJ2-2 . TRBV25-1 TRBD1 CASSELARGSRVTGELFF TGTGCCAGCAGTGAATTAGCCAGGGGGAGTAGAGTCACCGGGGAGCTGTTTTTT
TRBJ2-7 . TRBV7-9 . CASSLASYSSYEQYF TGTGCCAGCAGCTTAGCGTCGTATAGCTCCTACGAGCAGTACTTC
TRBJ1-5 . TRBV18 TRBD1 CASSRDSYNQPQHF TGTGCCAGCTCACGGGACAGTTACAATCAGCCCCAGCATTTT
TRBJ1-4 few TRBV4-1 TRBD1 CASSQPGQTNEKLFF TGCGCCAGCAGCCAGCCGGGACAGACTAATGAAAAACTGTTTTTT
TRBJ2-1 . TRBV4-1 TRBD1 CASSLDLTGSGEQFF TGCGCCAGCAGCCTAGACCTGACAGGGTCGGGTGAGCAGTTCTTC
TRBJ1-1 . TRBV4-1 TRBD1 CASSLRQGNTEAFF TGCGCCAGCAGCCTGAGACAGGGGAACACTGAAGCTTTCTTT
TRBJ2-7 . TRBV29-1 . CSVEGTGSSYEQYF TGCAGCGTTGAAGGGACGGGGAGCTCCTACGAGCAGTACTTC
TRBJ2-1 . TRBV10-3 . CAISAQGSSYNEQFF TGTGCCATCAGTGCTCAGGGTAGCTCCTACAATGAGCAGTTCTTC
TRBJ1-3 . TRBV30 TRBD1 CACLTQGARGNTIYF TGTGCCTGCCTTACACAGGGGGCGCGTGGAAACACCATATATTTT
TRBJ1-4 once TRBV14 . CASSQENEEKLFF TGTGCCAGCAGCCAAGAGAATGAGGAAAAACTGTTTTTT
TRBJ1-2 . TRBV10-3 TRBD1 CASTRDRWEGDTF TGTGCCTCAACCCGGGACAGGTGGGAAGGGGACACCTTC
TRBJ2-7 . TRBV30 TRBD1 CAWTWGQTYEQYF TGTGCCTGGACGTGGGGACAGACCTACGAGCAGTACTTC
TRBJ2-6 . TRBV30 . CARGTGANVLTF TGTGCCAGGGGGACTGGGGCCAACGTCCTGACTTTC